The entry below gives a single T cell receptor beta chain sequence along with its context. The data derive from a study of blood T cell repertoires in COVID-19. About the study: From the United States, Italy and Spain came samples of acute and convalescent COVID-19. The cDNA or gDNA used as material had been derived from T cells, B-cell-depleted T cells, or PBMCs.

J gave up 3 bases and V 5 bases, and 10 bases lay outside the gene matches. CDR3 length: 16 residues. The V gene's germline CDR1 is SEHNR and CDR2 FQNEAQ (reference sequence). Original analysis: Nucleated cell number was recorded as an estimate derived from reference gene primer amplification. The method was immunoSEQ multiplex PCR; TCRdb's version includes in-frame clones alone and lacks a portion of them. V and J calls and clone size are copied from that table; D and trimming were computed from the DNA. The table has 100,000 to 150,000 clones, about 82% seen once. Sequenced sample: peripheral blood. This TCR came from a human donor in a cohort sampled during active COVID-19. The chain recombines TRBV7-9 with TRBJ2-7, with 10 nucleotides matching TRBD1. CDR3 sequence reads: CASSPVIRDRGYEQYF. DNA of the CDR3: TGTGCCAGCAGCCCCGTAATCCGGGACAGGGGCTACGAGCAGTACTTC. Variable domain in full (rest from reference TRBV7-9 and TRBJ2-7): DTGVSQNPRHKITKRGQNVTFRCDPISEHNRLYWYRQTLGQGPEFLTYFQNEAQLEKSRLLSDRFSAERPKGSFSTLEIQRTEQGDSAMYLCASSPVIRDRGYEQYFGPGTRLTVT.